A selection of T cell receptor beta chains follows, all from one sample in a study of regulatory T cells in long-lasting Graves disease. TCRdb called the multiplex PCR reads again in MiXCR, with one record for every CDR3 protein. The repertoire holds fewer than 500,000 distinct CDR3 sequences, with roughly 15% as singletons. The same specimen was also included in a second study, on T cells in Graves' hyperthyroidism and ophthalmopathy.

The sample in question was peripheral blood mononuclear cells (PBMCs), obtained at new diagnosis, from a patient treated with antithyroid drugs. The source is a man aged 35-49 years with Graves disease. Both conserved end residues are part of each CDR3. A D gene is named only where the DNA matches it firmly. Clone size is shown for a subset of rows, as once, few, many or a class of expanded clone.

V gene,J gene,clone size,D gene,CDR3 protein,CDR3 DNA
TRBV20-1,TRBJ2-5,many,.,CSARDVRFQETQYF,TGCAGTGCTAGAGATGTAAGGTTTCAAGAGACCCAGTACTTC
TRBV28,TRBJ2-7,few,TRBD2,CASSPGRVYEQYF,TGTGCCAGCAGTCCCGGGAGGGTGTACGAGCAGTACTTC
TRBV24-1,TRBJ2-7,few,.,CATSDPGLGEQYF,TGTGCCACCAGTGATCCGGGCCTGGGCGAGCAGTACTTC
TRBV7-3,TRBJ1-1,many,TRBD1,CASSFRGPDTEAFF,TGTGCCAGCAGCTTCAGGGGGCCTGACACTGAAGCTTTCTTT
TRBV6-5,TRBJ2-5,many,TRBD2,CASSYSLAGEETQYF,TGTGCCAGCAGTTACTCACTAGCGGGAGAAGAGACCCAGTACTTC
TRBV30,TRBJ2-3,many,.,CAWSNYVAVDTQYF,TGTGCCTGGAGTAATTACGTAGCGGTAGATACGCAGTATTTT
TRBV6-9,TRBJ1-5,many,.,CASSYSGVGNQPQHF,TGTGCCAGCAGTTACTCAGGGGTCGGCAATCAGCCCCAGCATTTT
TRBV20-1,TRBJ2-7,many,TRBD1,CSARGDREGHEQYF,TGCAGTGCTAGGGGGGACAGGGAGGGCCACGAGCAGTACTTC
TRBV6-2/TRBV6-3,TRBJ2-3,.,TRBD1,CASSEGDRGPDTQYF,TGTGCCAGCAGTGAAGGGGACAGGGGGCCAGATACGCAGTATTTT
TRBV28,TRBJ1-2,many,.,CASSLSPTGNYGYTF,TGTGCCAGCAGTTTATCCCCGACGGGGAACTATGGCTACACCTTC
TRBV28,TRBJ2-6,many,TRBD1,CASSSDRGSGANVLTF,TGTGCCAGCAGTTCGGACAGGGGGTCTGGGGCCAACGTCCTGACTTTC
TRBV13,TRBJ2-7,many,TRBD1,CASSFGDREYEQYF,TGTGCCAGCAGCTTCGGCGACAGGGAATACGAGCAGTACTTC
TRBV6-1,TRBJ2-7,.,TRBD1,CASSGTGGWEQYF,TGTGCCAGCAGTGGTACAGGGGGCTGGGAGCAGTACTTC
TRBV19,TRBJ1-1,.,.,CASSIPSDAMNTEAFF,TGTGCCAGTAGTATCCCCTCAGACGCCATGAACACTGAAGCTTTCTTT
TRBV11-2,TRBJ2-2,many,TRBD2,CASSLEGLGFGELFF,TGTGCCAGCAGCTTAGAGGGACTAGGTTTCGGGGAGCTGTTTTTT
TRBV20-1,TRBJ2-5,.,TRBD2,CSAPTSSQETQYF,TGCAGTGCTCCGACTAGCAGTCAAGAGACCCAGTACTTC
TRBV7-3,TRBJ2-1,.,.,CASSSLSDREQFF,TGTGCCAGCAGCTCCCTGTCTGACAGAGAGCAGTTCTTC
TRBV24-1,TRBJ2-7,few,TRBD2,CATSAQPGLAGEYEQYF,TGTGCCACCAGTGCCCAACCGGGACTAGCGGGAGAGTACGAGCAGTACTTC
TRBV20-1,TRBJ2-5,many,.,CSASRDTKTQYF,TGCAGTGCTAGTCGGGACACCAAGACCCAGTACTTC
TRBV28,TRBJ1-2,many,TRBD1,CASRTGGVSDYGYTF,TGTGCCAGTCGGACAGGGGGCGTCTCTGACTATGGCTACACCTTC
TRBV12-3/TRBV12-4,TRBJ2-7,.,TRBD2,CASSPGGGRAGEQYF,TGTGCCAGCAGCCCCGGCGGCGGGAGGGCTGGGGAGCAGTACTTC
TRBV14,TRBJ2-1,few,TRBD2,CASSQGVAGGREQFF,TGTGCCAGCAGCCAAGGAGTAGCGGGAGGGCGTGAGCAGTTCTTC